This TCR beta chain was captured by sequencing in a study of T cell responses to AZD1222 COVID-19 vaccine. Turning to this clone: Its specificity is not known.

The CDR3 runs 14 residues. Per germline, CDR1 SGDLS and CDR2 YYNGEE. With V trimmed by 0 bases and J by 3 bases, 1 base remained unmatched. The repertoire was sequenced with immunoSEQ multiplex PCR; TCRdb's copy has only in-frame clones and lacks some. The table includes 85,000 to 90,000 clones, about 88% detected once. Study-wide points: Samples come after the peak T cell response, not at day 14. Baseline serology detected seropositivity in only a handful of AZD1222 recipients. Spike-wide coverage was observed for vaccine-associated CD4 TCRs, with dominant responses at 160-218 and 743-854. Regions left unmutated in variants are reportedly the target of nearly half of spike-specific TCRs.

Material: peripheral blood, obtained 28 days after the second AZD1222 dose. This chain uses TRBV9 with TRBJ1-1, with TRBD1 identical over 8 bases. This clonotype was sampled from an adult who received the AZD1222 COVID-19 vaccine. The CDR3 DNA reads as TGTGCCAGCAGCGTAGAACAGGGGGACACTGAAGCTTTCTTT. Protein sequence: CASSVEQGDTEAFF.